This T cell receptor beta chain was recorded in a study of blood T cell repertoires in COVID-19. As processed by the authors: Using reference gene primer amplification, nucleated cell counts were estimated. Clones were sequenced by immunoSEQ multiplex PCR, and TCRdb holds only the in-frame ones, with some missing. The V and J calls and clone size are taken from that table; D and trimming were inferred from the DNA. The sample records roughly 130,000 clones, around 83% being singletons. Germline V gene sequence: CDR1 SGHRS, CDR2 YFSETQ. With V trimmed by 3 bases and J by 1 base, 4 bases remained unmatched. This CDR3 contains 16 residues.

This receptor was identified in a woman aged 45 to 65 with acute or convalescent COVID-19. This chain joins TRBV5-1 and TRBJ2-6; 7 positions agree with TRBD1. The sequenced sample was peripheral blood. CDR3 amino acids: CASSSQGDSGANVLTF. The CDR3 region has the DNA TGCGCCAGCAGCTCCCAGGGGGATTCTGGGGCCAACGTCCTGACTTTC.